The subject of this entry is one TCR beta chain. Its specific antigen is unknown. No qualities accompany the bases; no much larger clone lies one base away. From V the trimming removes 6 bases and from J it removes 7 bases, while the gene matches leave 12 bases of the junction unaccounted for. The CDR3 has 16 amino acids, counting the end cysteine and phenylalanine. Only the CDR3 DNA stays, 48 bases, in frame from base 1. CDR1 and CDR2, looked up from the germline V gene, are MNHNS and SASEGT. The library was generated by RT-PCR. The run used an Illumina HiSeq 2500. Using fastp trimming at Q25 and MiXCR clonotype assembly, TCRdb reanalyzed the public sequencing data and kept in-frame beta chains. Here each entry gathers all rows of one CDR3 protein and keeps the most common genes and DNA. Present in this sample are 650,000 to 700,000 distinct CDR3 sequences, approximately 14% of which were seen just once. Of the sample, approximately 10% is held by the ten largest clones.

This entry is derived from a study of response to subunit inactivated influenza vaccine (dated by TCRdb to 2016 to 2018). A note on the overall study: The study used deep quantitative T cell receptor repertoire profiling to track responses to a trivalent subunit inactivated influenza vaccine. Broader findings and caveats from the paper: The authors proposed that each seasonal influenza vaccination may bring in only a limited number of new T cells.

The chain uses TRBV6-1 and TRBJ2-2, with 9 central nucleotides matching TRBD1. The TCR originated in a man aged 45-60 years who received an inactivated influenza vaccine. Donor details come from another sample of the same person, matched by shared clones. Sequenced here: PBMCs from blood, sampled 11 to 12 days after vaccination. The CDR3 reads CASRSTGTGFFGELFF. The nucleotides read TGTGCCAGCAGGTCCACCGGGACAGGGTTTTTCGGGGAGCTGTTTTTT.